This TCR beta chain was found in a study of post-analysis software for immune sequencing data. Study information: Included courses were relapsing-remitting and secondary progressive multiple sclerosis; progressive-relapsing multiple sclerosis was also included. Study-level points and caveats: Samples made in the same batch grouped tightly together by F measure. TRBV segments more frequent in patients than in controls numbered five and included TRBV5-6, TRBV5-1 and TRBV20-1.

Every TCR beta cDNA library bore unique molecular identifiers. The authors obtained approximately 460,000 cDNA molecules from roughly 1.1 to 9.2 million T cells. TCRdb redid the calling of the PCR reads with MiXCR, one entry per CDR3 protein. In the table there are about 760,000 distinct CDR3 sequences, 25% to 30% of which are singletons. As for this clonotype: Its matching antigen is unknown.

The V end lost 1 base, the J end lost 4 bases, and 15 bases lay between the germline ends. The CDR3 spans 16 residues. Germline CDR1 MNHNS, CDR2 SASEGT. This receptor was obtained from a girl aged 5 to 17 with multiple sclerosis. J is TRBJ2-3 and V is TRBV6-1; D call uncertain. The specimen sequenced was blood. CDR3 loop: CASSEELSPAADTQYF. CDR3 bases: TGTGCCAGCAGTGAAGAGCTAAGCCCCGCGGCAGATACGCAGTATTTT.